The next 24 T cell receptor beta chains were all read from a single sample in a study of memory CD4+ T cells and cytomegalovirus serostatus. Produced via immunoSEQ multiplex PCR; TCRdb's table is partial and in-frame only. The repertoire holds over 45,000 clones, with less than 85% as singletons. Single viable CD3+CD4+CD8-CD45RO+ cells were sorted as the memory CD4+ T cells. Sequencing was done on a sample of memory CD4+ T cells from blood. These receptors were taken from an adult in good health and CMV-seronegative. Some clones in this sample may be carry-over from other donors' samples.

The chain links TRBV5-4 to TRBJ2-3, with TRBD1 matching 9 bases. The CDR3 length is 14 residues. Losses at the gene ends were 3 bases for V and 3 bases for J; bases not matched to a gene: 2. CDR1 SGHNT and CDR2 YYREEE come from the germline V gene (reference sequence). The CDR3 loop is CASSWGTGTDTQYF. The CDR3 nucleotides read TGTGCCAGCAGCTGGGGGACAGGGACAGATACGCAGTATTTT.

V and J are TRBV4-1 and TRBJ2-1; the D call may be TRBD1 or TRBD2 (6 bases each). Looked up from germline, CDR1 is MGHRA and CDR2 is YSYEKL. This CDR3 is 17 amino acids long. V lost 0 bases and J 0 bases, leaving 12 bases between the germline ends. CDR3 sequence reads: CASSQERGAGSYNEQFF. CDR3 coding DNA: TGCGCCAGCAGCCAAGAAAGGGGGGCCGGCTCCTACAATGAGCAGTTCTTC.

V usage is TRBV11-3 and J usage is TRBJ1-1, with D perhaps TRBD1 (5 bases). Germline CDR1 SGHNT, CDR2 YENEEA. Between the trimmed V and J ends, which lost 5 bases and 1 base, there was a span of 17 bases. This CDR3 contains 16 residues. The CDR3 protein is CASSGGGSGGNTEAFF. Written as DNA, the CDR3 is TGTGCCAGCAGCGGCGGGGGGTCTGGAGGGAACACTGAAGCTTTCTTT.

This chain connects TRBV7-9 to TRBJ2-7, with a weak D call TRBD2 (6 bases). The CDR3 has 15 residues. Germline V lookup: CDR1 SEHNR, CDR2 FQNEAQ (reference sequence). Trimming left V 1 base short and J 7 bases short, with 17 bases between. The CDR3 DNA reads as TGTGCCAGCAGCTTAGTTAGCGGACCCCTCGGGGAGCAGTACTTC. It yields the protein CASSLVSGPLGEQYF.

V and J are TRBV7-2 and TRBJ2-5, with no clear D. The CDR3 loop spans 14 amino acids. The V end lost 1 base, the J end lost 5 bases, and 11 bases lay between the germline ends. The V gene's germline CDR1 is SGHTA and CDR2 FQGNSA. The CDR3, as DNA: TGTGCCAGCAGCTTAGGGGTGACCCTGGAGACCCAGTACTTC. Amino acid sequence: CASSLGVTLETQYF. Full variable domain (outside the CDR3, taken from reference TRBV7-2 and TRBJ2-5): GAGVSQSPSNKVTEKGKDVELRCDPISGHTALYWYRQSLGQGLEFLIYFQGNSAPDKSGLPSDRFSAERTGGSVSTLTIQRTQQEDSAVYLCASSLGVTLETQYFGPGTRLLVL.

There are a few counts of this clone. CDR3 DNA sequence: TGTGCCAGCAGTTCCTATAGCAATCAGCCCCAGCATTTT. It codes for CASSSYSNQPQHF. The rearrangement links TRBV28 to TRBJ1-5; D call uncertain. Germline V gene data show CDR1 as MDHEN and CDR2 as SYDVKM. Trimming removed 4 bases at V and 0 bases at J, with 4 bases between. The CDR3 is made up of 13 amino acids.

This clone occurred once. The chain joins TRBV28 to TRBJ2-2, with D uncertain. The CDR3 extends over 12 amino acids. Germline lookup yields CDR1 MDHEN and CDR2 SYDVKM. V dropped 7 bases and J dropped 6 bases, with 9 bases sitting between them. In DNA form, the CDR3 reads TGTGCCAGCATCAAAGGGTCCGGGGAGCTGTTTTTT. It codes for CASIKGSGELFF.

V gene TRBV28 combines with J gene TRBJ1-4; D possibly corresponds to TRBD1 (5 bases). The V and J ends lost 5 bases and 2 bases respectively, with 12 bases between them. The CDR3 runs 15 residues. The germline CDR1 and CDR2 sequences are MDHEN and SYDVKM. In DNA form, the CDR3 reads TGTGCCAGCAGTATCCCGGGACGGACTAATGAAAAACTGTTTTTT. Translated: CASSIPGRTNEKLFF.

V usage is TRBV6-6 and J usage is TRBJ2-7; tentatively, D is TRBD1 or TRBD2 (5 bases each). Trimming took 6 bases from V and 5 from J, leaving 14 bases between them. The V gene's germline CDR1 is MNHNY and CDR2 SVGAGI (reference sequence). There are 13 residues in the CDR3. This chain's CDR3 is CASRPGPRNEQYF. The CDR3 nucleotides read TGTGCCAGCAGACCGGGACCGAGGAACGAGCAGTACTTC.

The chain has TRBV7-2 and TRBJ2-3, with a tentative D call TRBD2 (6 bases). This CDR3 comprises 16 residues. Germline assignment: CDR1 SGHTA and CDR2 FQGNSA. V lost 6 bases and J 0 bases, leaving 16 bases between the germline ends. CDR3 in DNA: TGTGCCAGCAGGAAAGGGACTTACCTTAGCACAGATACGCAGTATTTT. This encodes CASRKGTYLSTDTQYF. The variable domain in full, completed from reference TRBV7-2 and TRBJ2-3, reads GAGVSQSPSNKVTEKGKDVELRCDPISGHTALYWYRQSLGQGLEFLIYFQGNSAPDKSGLPSDRFSAERTGGSVSTLTIQRTQQEDSAVYLCASRKGTYLSTDTQYFGPGTRLTVL.

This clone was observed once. The CDR3 loop reads CASSVAGRTDTQYF. The DNA for the CDR3 is TGTGCCAGCAGCGTAGCGGGTCGCACAGATACGCAGTATTTT. The V call is TRBV9, the J call TRBJ2-3; no clear D gene. Trimming removed 0 bases at V and 1 base at J, with 6 bases between. Germline CDR1 is SGDLS and CDR2 is YYNGEE. CDR3 length: 14 residues.

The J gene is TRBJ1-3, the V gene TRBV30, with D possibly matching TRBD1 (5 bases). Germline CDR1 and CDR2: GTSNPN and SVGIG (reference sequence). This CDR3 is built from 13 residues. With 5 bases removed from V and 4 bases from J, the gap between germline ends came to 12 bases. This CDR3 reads CAWGGRAGNTIYF. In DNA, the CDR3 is TGTGCCTGGGGTGGCAGGGCCGGAAACACCATATATTTT.

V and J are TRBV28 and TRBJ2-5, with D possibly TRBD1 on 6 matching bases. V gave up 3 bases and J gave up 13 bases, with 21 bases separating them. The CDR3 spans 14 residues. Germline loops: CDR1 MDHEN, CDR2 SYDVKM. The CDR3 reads CASSLQQGPSSAYF. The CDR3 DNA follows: TGTGCCAGCAGTTTGCAACAGGGTCCATCATCAGCGTACTTC.

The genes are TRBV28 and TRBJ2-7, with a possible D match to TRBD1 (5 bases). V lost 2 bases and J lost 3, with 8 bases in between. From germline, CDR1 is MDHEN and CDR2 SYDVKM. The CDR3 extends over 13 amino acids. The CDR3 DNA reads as TGTGCCAGCAGTTTACGTACAGGCTACGAGCAGTACTTC. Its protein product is CASSLRTGYEQYF.

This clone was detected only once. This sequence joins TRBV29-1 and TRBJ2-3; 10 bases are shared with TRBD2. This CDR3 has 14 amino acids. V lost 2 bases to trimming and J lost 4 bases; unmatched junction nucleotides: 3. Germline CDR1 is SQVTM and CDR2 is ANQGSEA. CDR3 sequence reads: CSVEPSGSPDTQYF. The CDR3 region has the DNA TGCAGCGTTGAACCTAGCGGGAGTCCAGATACGCAGTATTTT.

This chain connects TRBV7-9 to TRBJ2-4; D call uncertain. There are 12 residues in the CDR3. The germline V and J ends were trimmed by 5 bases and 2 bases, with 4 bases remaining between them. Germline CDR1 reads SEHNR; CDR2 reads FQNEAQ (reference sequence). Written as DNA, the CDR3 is TGTGCCAGCAGCCCCTCCAAAAACATTCAGTACTTC. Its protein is CASSPSKNIQYF. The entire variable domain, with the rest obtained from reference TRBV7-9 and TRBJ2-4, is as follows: DTGVSQNPRHKITKRGQNVTFRCDPISEHNRLYWYRQTLGQGPEFLTYFQNEAQLEKSRLLSDRFSAERPKGSFSTLEIQRTEQGDSAMYLCASSPSKNIQYFGAGTRLSVL.

The CDR3 bases are TGTGCCAGCTCACCACGGATGGTTGAAAAACTGTTTTTT. It yields the protein CASSPRMVEKLFF. This rearrangement joins TRBV18 to TRBJ1-4; D uncertain. The germline V gene encodes CDR1 KGHSH and CDR2 LQKENI. The CDR3 consists of 13 residues. Trimming removed 1 base from V and 7 bases from J, with 7 bases in between.

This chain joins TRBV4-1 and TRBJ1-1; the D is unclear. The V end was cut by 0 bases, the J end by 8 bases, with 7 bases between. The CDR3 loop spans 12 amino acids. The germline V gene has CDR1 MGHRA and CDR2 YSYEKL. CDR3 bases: TGCGCCAGCAGCCAAGATGGGCGGGAAGCTTTCTTT. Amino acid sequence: CASSQDGREAFF.

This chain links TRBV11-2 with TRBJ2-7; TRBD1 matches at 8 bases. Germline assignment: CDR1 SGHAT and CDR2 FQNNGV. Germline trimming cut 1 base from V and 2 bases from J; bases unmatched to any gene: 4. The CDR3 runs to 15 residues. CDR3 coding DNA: TGTGCCAGCAGCTTAGCGTCACAGGGGGCCTACGAGCAGTACTTC. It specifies CASSLASQGAYEQYF.

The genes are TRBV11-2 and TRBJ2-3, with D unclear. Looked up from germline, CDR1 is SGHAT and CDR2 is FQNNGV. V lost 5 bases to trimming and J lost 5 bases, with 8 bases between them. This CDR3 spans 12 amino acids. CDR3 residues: CASSALQDTQYF. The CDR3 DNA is TGTGCCAGCAGCGCCCTTCAAGATACGCAGTATTTT. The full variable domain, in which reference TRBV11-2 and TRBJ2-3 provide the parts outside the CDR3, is EAGVAQSPRYKIIEKRQSVAFWCNPISGHATLYWYQQILGQGPKLLIQFQNNGVVDDSQLPKDRFSAERLKGVDSTLKIQPAKLEDSAVYLCASSALQDTQYFGPGTRLTVL.

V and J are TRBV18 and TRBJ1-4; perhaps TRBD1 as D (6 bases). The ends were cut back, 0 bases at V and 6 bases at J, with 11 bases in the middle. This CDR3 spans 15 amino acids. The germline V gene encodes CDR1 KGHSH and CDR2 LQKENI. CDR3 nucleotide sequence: TGTGCCAGCTCACCACCGGCAGGGGATCATGAAAAACTGTTTTTT. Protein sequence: CASSPPAGDHEKLFF. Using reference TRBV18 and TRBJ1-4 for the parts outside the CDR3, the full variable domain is NAGVMQNPRHLVRRRGQEARLRCSPMKGHSHVYWYRQLPEEGLKFMVYLQKENIIDESGMPKERFSAEFPKEGPSILRIQQVVRGDSAAYFCASSPPAGDHEKLFFGSGTQLSVL.

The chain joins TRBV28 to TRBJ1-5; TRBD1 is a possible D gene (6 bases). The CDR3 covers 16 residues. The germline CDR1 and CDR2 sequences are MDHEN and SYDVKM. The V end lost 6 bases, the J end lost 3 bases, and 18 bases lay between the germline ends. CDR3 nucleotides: TGTGCCAGCAGACCCGCGGGGGGCTTATCCAATCAGCCCCAGCATTTT. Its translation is CASRPAGGLSNQPQHF.

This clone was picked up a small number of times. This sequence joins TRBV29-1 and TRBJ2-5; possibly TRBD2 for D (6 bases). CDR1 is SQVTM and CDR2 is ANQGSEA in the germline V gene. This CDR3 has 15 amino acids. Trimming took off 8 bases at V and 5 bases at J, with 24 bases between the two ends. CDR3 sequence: CSSDGGAAGLETQYF. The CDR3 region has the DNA TGCAGCTCCGATGGAGGGGCCGCAGGGTTGGAGACCCAGTACTTC.

CDR3 coding DNA: TGTGCCAGCTCACCCGTCCCGGGACAGGAGCAGTACTTC. It translates to CASSPVPGQEQYF. The chain recombines TRBV18 with TRBJ2-7; TRBD1 aligns across 7 bases. After removal of 3 bases from V and 7 bases from J, the junction contained 6 bases not matched to a gene. The CDR3 runs 13 residues. CDR1 is KGHSH and CDR2 is LQKENI in the germline V gene.